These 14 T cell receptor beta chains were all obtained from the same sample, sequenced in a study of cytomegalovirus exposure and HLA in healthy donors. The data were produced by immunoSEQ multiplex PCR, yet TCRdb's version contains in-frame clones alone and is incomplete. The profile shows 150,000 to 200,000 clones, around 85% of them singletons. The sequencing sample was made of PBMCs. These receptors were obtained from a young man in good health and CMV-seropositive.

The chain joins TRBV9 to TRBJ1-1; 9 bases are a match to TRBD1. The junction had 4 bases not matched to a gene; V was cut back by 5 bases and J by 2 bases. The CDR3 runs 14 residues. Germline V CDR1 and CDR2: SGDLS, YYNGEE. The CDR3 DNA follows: TGTGCCAGCAGGCCGACAGGGGGAAACACTGAAGCTTTCTTT. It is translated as CASRPTGGNTEAFF.

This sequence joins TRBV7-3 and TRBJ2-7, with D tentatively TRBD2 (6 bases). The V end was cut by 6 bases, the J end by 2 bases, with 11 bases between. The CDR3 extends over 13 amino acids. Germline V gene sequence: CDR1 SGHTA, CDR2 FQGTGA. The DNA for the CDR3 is TGTGCCAGCAGTTTGACTAGGACCTACGAGCAGTACTTC. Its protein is CASSLTRTYEQYF.

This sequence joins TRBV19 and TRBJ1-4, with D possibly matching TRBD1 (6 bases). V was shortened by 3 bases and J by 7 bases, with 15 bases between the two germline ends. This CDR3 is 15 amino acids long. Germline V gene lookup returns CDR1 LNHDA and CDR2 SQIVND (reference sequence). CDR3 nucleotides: TGTGCCAGTAGTATCAACAGGGCTCTAGCTGAAAAACTGTTTTTT. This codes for CASSINRALAEKLFF. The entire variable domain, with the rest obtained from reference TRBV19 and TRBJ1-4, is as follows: DGGITQSPKYLFRKEGQNVTLSCEQNLNHDAMYWYRQDPGQGLRLIYYSQIVNDFQKGDIAEGYSVSREKKESFPLTVTSAQKNPTAFYLCASSINRALAEKLFFGSGTQLSVL.

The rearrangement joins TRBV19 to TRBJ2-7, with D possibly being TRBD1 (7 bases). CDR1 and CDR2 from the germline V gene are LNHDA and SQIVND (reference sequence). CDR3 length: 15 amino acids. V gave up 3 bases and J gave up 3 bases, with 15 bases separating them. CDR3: CASSMAAGGNYEQYF. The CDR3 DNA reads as TGTGCCAGTAGTATGGCGGCAGGGGGGAACTACGAGCAGTACTTC. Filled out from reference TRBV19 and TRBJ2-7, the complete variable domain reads DGGITQSPKYLFRKEGQNVTLSCEQNLNHDAMYWYRQDPGQGLRLIYYSQIVNDFQKGDIAEGYSVSREKKESFPLTVTSAQKNPTAFYLCASSMAAGGNYEQYFGPGTRLTVT.

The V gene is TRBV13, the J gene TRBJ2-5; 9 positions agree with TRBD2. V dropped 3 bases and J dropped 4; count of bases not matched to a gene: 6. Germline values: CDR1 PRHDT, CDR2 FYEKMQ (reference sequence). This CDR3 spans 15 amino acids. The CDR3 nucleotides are TGTGCCAGCAGCTTTCAGGGACTAGCAGGAGAGACCCAGTACTTC. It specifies CASSFQGLAGETQYF.

The CDR3 reads CASSPPGGAEAFF. The DNA for the CDR3 is TGTGCCAGCTCACCACCGGGGGGGGCGGAAGCTTTCTTT. This chain links TRBV18 with TRBJ1-1; D is possibly TRBD1 (6 bases). Germline V gives CDR1 KGHSH, CDR2 LQKENI. The CDR3 runs to 13 residues. V was pared by 0 bases and J by 8 bases, with 10 bases between.

The CDR3 nucleotides read TGTGCCAGCAGCCAAGATTCAGGGGGCTACCAAGAGACCCAGTACTTC. It translates to CASSQDSGGYQETQYF. The chain uses TRBV4-2 and TRBJ2-5; 8 bases fit TRBD1. CDR3 length: 16 amino acids. Germline CDR1 reads LGHNA; CDR2 reads YNFKEQ. V shed 0 bases and J 0 bases; nucleotides not matched to a gene: 3.

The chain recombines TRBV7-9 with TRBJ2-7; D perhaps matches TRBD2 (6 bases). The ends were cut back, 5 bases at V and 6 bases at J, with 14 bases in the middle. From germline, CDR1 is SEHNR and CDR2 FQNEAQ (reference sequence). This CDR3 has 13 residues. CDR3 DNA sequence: TGTGCCAGCAGCCCCCGGGGGACGGGCGAGCAGTACTTC. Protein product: CASSPRGTGEQYF.

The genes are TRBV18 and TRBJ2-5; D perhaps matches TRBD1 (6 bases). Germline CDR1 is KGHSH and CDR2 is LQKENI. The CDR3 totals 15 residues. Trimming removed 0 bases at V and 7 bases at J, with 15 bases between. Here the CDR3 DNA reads TGTGCCAGCTCACCACCGACGGACAGTGGAGGGACCCAGTACTTC. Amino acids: CASSPPTDSGGTQYF.

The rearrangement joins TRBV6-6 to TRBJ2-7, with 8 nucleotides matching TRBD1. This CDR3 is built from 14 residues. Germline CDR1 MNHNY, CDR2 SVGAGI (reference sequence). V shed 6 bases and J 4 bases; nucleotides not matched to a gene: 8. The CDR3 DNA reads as TGTGCCAGCAGCCTTCCGGACAGGGTTTACGAGCAGTACTTC. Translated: CASSLPDRVYEQYF.

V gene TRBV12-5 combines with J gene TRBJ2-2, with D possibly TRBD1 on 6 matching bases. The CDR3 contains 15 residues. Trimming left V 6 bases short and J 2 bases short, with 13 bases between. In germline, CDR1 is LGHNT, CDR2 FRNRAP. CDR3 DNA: TGTGCTAGTGGCGACCGGGACAAAAACACCGGGGAGCTGTTTTTT. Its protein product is CASGDRDKNTGELFF.

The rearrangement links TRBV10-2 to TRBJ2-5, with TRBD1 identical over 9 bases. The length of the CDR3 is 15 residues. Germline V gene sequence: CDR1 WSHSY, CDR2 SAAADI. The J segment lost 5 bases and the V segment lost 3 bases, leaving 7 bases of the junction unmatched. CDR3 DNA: TGCGCCAGCAGTGAATTCACAGGGGGCTCGGAGACCCAGTACTTC. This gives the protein CASSEFTGGSETQYF.

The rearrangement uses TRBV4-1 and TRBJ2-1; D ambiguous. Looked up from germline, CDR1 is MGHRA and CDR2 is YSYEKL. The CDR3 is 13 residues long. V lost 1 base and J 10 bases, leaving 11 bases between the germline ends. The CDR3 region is CASSQVRFREQFF. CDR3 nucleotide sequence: TGCGCCAGCAGCCAAGTACGCTTCAGGGAGCAGTTCTTC.

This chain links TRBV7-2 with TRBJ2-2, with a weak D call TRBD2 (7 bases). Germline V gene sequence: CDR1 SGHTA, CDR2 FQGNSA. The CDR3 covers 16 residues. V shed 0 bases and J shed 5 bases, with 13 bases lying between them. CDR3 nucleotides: TGTGCCAGCAGCTTAGCGGGGGGGCCGCGAACCGGGGAGCTGTTTTTT. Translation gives CASSLAGGPRTGELFF.